These 29 T cell receptor beta chains share one sample of origin, sequenced in a study of vaccination effects on CD4 cells after COVID-19. Measured with immunoSEQ multiplex PCR; TCRdb has only the in-frame clones, and not every one. The sample shows approximately 45,000 clones, about 75% of them seen only once. Their recognized antigens are unknown. Researchers isolated CD4+ T cells once approximately 10 days of culture had elapsed. The sample was CD4+ T cells from PBMCs cultured without peptide, taken before COVID-19 vaccination. The receptors were sampled from a human donor who had a prior SARS-CoV-2 infection.

This clone has only a few counts. V gene TRBV6-5 combines with J gene TRBJ1-2; D is unclear. The length of the CDR3 is 11 residues. Germline values: CDR1 MNHEY, CDR2 SVGAGI. The V gene lost 2 bases and the J gene lost 6 bases, with 4 bases spanning the gap. As DNA, the CDR3 is TGTGCCAGCAGTTACAGGGATGGCTACACCTTC. Translating it yields CASSYRDGYTF.

The rearrangement joins TRBV4-3 to TRBJ2-3; D perhaps matches TRBD2 (5 bases). Trimming pared 1 base from V and 4 bases from J, leaving 18 bases between. The germline gives CDR1 LGHNA, CDR2 YSLEER. The CDR3 has 17 amino acids. CDR3 region: CASSQGVVFRGPDTQYF. CDR3 sequence (DNA): TGCGCCAGCAGCCAAGGGGTCGTTTTTCGGGGTCCAGATACGCAGTATTTT.

The chain uses TRBV11-3 and TRBJ2-3, with D possibly TRBD1 on 5 matching bases. V was clipped by 4 bases and J by 1 base, with 9 bases between them. The CDR3 totals 14 residues. The germline V gene has CDR1 SGHNT and CDR2 YENEEA. The CDR3 DNA sequence: TGTGCCAGCAGCTGGGGCAGGGGCACAGATACGCAGTATTTT. It translates to CASSWGRGTDTQYF.

The chain links TRBV4-2 to TRBJ2-1; no reliable D call. The CDR3 is 17 amino acids. Germline V CDR1 and CDR2: LGHNA, YNFKEQ. V lost 0 bases and J 5 bases, leaving 17 bases between the germline ends. The CDR3 bases are TGTGCCAGCAGCCAAGATTTCATCCCTCAGGAGCACAATGAGCAGTTCTTC. Its protein product is CASSQDFIPQEHNEQFF.

The rearrangement uses TRBV7-2 and TRBJ2-5; 9 bases are shared with TRBD2. The CDR3 spans 13 residues. With 3 bases clipped from V and 5 bases from J, the junction kept 1 base outside the gene matches. In germline, CDR1 is SGHTA, CDR2 FQGNSA. This CDR3 reads CASSLAGGETQYF. The DNA of the CDR3 is TGTGCCAGCAGCTTGGCGGGAGGGGAGACCCAGTACTTC.

Only a few counts were recorded for this clone. V usage is TRBV7-3 and J usage is TRBJ2-3; the D gene is possibly TRBD2 (6 bases). Germline V CDR1 and CDR2: SGHTA, FQGTGA. The CDR3 contains 14 residues. V was clipped by 4 bases and J by 0 bases, with 8 bases between them. The CDR3 is CASSSGGSTDTQYF. CDR3 DNA sequence: TGTGCCAGCAGCTCCGGGGGTAGCACAGATACGCAGTATTTT.

This sequence joins TRBV7-6 and TRBJ2-1; tentative D call: TRBD2 (6 bases). Germline assignment: CDR1 SGHVS and CDR2 FNYEAQ. V gave up 3 bases and J gave up 0 bases, with 9 bases separating them. The CDR3 is 15 amino acids. CDR3 in DNA: TGTGCCAGCAGCTTGGAGGAGGGCTCCTACAATGAGCAGTTCTTC. It translates to CASSLEEGSYNEQFF.

Remarks on this clone: The sample carries other DNA sequences with the same CDR3. The chain combines TRBV12-3 or TRBV12-4 with TRBJ2-7; D possibly corresponds to TRBD2 (5 bases). V was cut by 8 bases and J by 0 bases, with 11 bases left in between. The CDR3 contains 13 residues. CDR3 amino acids: CASGRRSSYEQYF. CDR3 coding DNA: TGTGCCAGCGGCCGGAGGAGCTCCTACGAGCAGTACTTC.

The rearrangement uses TRBV2 and TRBJ1-2; 8 bases are shared with TRBD1. CDR1 SNHLY and CDR2 FYNNEI come from the germline V gene. This CDR3 region has 13 residues. The J segment lost 8 bases and the V segment lost 5 bases, leaving 7 bases of the junction unmatched. CDR3 nucleotide sequence: TGTGCCAGCAGTAGAGGACAGGGATGGGGCTACACCTTC. Its protein is CASSRGQGWGYTF.

The chain couples TRBV25-1 to TRBJ2-7; possibly TRBD1 or TRBD2 for D (5 bases each). Per the germline V gene, CDR1 is MGHDK and CDR2 is SYGVNS. Trimming took 3 bases from V and 7 from J, leaving 19 bases between them. CDR3 length: 15 amino acids. The CDR3 sequence: CASSDSSRGVREQYF. CDR3 sequence (DNA): TGTGCCAGCAGTGACTCTTCCAGAGGGGTCAGGGAGCAGTACTTC.

The V call is TRBV12-5, the J call TRBJ2-1; D remains unclear. Looked up from germline, CDR1 is LGHNT and CDR2 is FRNRAP. V was cut by 4 bases and J by 8 bases, with 18 bases left in between. The CDR3 is 15 amino acids. As DNA, the CDR3 is TGTGCTAGTGGTTCCCCCTTCGTTCATGGCGATGAGCAGTTCTTC. Translated, it gives CASGSPFVHGDEQFF. Variable domain in full (rest from reference TRBV12-5 and TRBJ2-1): DARVTQTPRHKVTEMGQEVTMRCQPILGHNTVFWYRQTMMQGLELLAYFRNRAPLDDSGMPKDRFSAEMPDATLATLKIQPSEPRDSAVYFCASGSPFVHGDEQFFGPGTRLTVL.

This clone was counted a few times. CDR3 nucleotides: TGTGCCACCAGCGAACCGGGACTAGCGGCCCTCGACTCCTACGAGCAGTACTTC. Its protein is CATSEPGLAALDSYEQYF. The rearrangement links TRBV24-1 to TRBJ2-7; TRBD2 agrees at 11 bases. CDR1 and CDR2 (germline): KGHDR, SFDVKD. V was clipped by 7 bases and J by 0 bases; unmatched bases: 13. The CDR3 runs to 18 residues.

This sequence joins TRBV5-1 and TRBJ2-1, with 10 bases identical to TRBD2. This CDR3 contains 15 residues. V dropped 0 bases and J dropped 6; count of bases not matched to a gene: 3. CDR1 SGHRS and CDR2 YFSETQ come from the germline V gene. In DNA form, the CDR3 reads TGCGCCAGCAGCTTGGGGACTAGCGGACTCAATGAGCAGTTCTTC. This encodes CASSLGTSGLNEQFF.

J is TRBJ1-6 and V is TRBV5-4, with a tentative D call TRBD1 (5 bases). The CDR3 extends over 17 amino acids. The germline gives CDR1 SGHNT, CDR2 YYREEE (reference sequence). V was clipped by 1 base and J by 3 bases, with 14 bases between them. The CDR3 protein is CASSLSGGDLYNSPLHF. In DNA form, the CDR3 reads TGTGCCAGCAGCTTGTCTGGGGGAGATCTCTATAATTCACCCCTCCACTTT.

The chain links TRBV3-1 (or the pseudogene TRBV3-2) to TRBJ1-2, with 8 bases identical to TRBD1. Per the germline V gene, CDR1 is LGHDT and CDR2 is YNNKEL (reference sequence). Trimming removed 4 bases from V and 1 base from J; junction bases left unmatched: 8. The CDR3 spans 16 residues. The CDR3: CASSLDRGKDNYGYTF. The CDR3 nucleotides read TGTGCCAGCAGCCTTGACAGGGGAAAGGATAACTATGGCTACACCTTC.

The genes are TRBV27 and TRBJ2-3; a possible D gene is TRBD1 (6 bases). The germline V gene has CDR1 MNHEY and CDR2 SMNVEV (reference sequence). The CDR3 length is 15 residues. V was clipped by 5 bases and J by 2 bases, with 14 bases between them. The CDR3 spells CASSGKGVYTDTQYF. CDR3 nucleotide sequence: TGTGCCAGCAGTGGGAAGGGGGTTTACACAGATACGCAGTATTTT.

The chain links TRBV6-5 to TRBJ1-2, with 7 nucleotides matching TRBD1. Germline values: CDR1 MNHEY, CDR2 SVGAGI. With V trimmed by 6 bases and J by 4 bases, 8 bases remained unmatched. The CDR3 has 14 residues. This CDR3 is CASRDRVSAYGYTF. CDR3 coding DNA: TGTGCCAGCAGAGACAGGGTATCGGCCTATGGCTACACCTTC.

The chain combines TRBV11-3 with TRBJ2-7, with D perhaps matching TRBD2 (6 bases). Trimming took 1 base from V and 5 from J, leaving 18 bases between them. From germline, CDR1 is SGHNT and CDR2 YENEEA. This CDR3 has 16 amino acids. This CDR3 reads CASSLGSAGNRDEQYF. CDR3 in DNA: TGTGCCAGCAGCTTAGGTTCCGCGGGGAATCGTGACGAGCAGTACTTC.

The chain uses TRBV11-2 and TRBJ2-2; no reliable D call. Germline CDR1 SGHAT, CDR2 FQNNGV. This CDR3 comprises 15 residues. V shed 7 bases and J shed 3 bases, with 15 bases lying between them. The CDR3 loop reads CASTLSLGDTGELFF. In DNA, the CDR3 is TGTGCCAGCACCCTTTCCCTGGGTGACACCGGGGAGCTGTTTTTT.

This chain links TRBV24-1 with TRBJ2-1; 8 positions agree with TRBD2. V lost 3 bases to trimming and J lost 5 bases; unmatched junction nucleotides: 5. From germline, CDR1 is KGHDR and CDR2 SFDVKD. The CDR3 runs to 15 residues. The CDR3 bases are TGTGCCACCAGTGATCGGGAGGGGTTTAACAATGAGCAGTTCTTC. Its translation is CATSDREGFNNEQFF.

The chain uses TRBV9 and TRBJ2-2; TRBD1 matches 10 bases. Germline CDR1 reads SGDLS; CDR2 reads YYNGEE. The CDR3 is 15 amino acids. V trimming: 3 bases; J trimming: 3 bases; junction bases outside the gene matches: 2. This CDR3 is CASSADRGDTGELFF. CDR3 coding DNA: TGTGCCAGCAGCGCGGACAGGGGGGACACCGGGGAGCTGTTTTTT.

This rearrangement joins TRBV28 to TRBJ1-1; D remains unclear. Trimming removed 2 bases from V and 0 bases from J, with 7 bases in between. The CDR3 is 14 residues long. Germline loops: CDR1 MDHEN, CDR2 SYDVKM. The CDR3 DNA reads TGTGCCAGCAGTTTACAGATCATGAACACTGAAGCTTTCTTT. This gives the protein CASSLQIMNTEAFF.

This rearrangement joins TRBV6-2 or TRBV6-3 to TRBJ2-1; 8 nucleotides line up with TRBD1. Germline V lookup: CDR1 MNHEY, CDR2 SVGEGT. CDR3 length equals 17 residues. With 5 bases clipped from V and 0 bases from J, the junction kept 9 bases outside the gene matches. The CDR3 spells CASSLRDRPSSYNEQFF. CDR3 bases: TGTGCCAGCAGTCTAAGGGACAGGCCAAGCTCCTACAATGAGCAGTTCTTC.

This clone was counted once. Germline and junction disagree at one end, which may indicate a read error. The J gene is TRBJ2-7, the V gene TRBV3-1 (or the pseudogene TRBV3-2), with 8 positions matching TRBD1. The germline gives CDR1 LGHDT, CDR2 YNNKEL (reference sequence). The length of the CDR3 is 13 residues. The CDR3 loop reads CASSQGLEDRVSF. The CDR3 DNA reads TGTGCCAGCAGCCAAGGATTGGAGGACAGGGTTTCTTTC.

The chain carries TRBV19 and TRBJ1-2, with TRBD1 matching over 10 bases. The CDR3 loop spans 18 amino acids. With 5 bases clipped from V and 7 bases from J, the junction kept 19 bases outside the gene matches. Germline CDR1 is LNHDA and CDR2 is SQIVND (reference sequence). CDR3 nucleotide sequence: TGTGCCAGTAGTCCAATCCGCCCCCCGACAGGGGGCTTTATTGGCTACACCTTC. It yields the protein CASSPIRPPTGGFIGYTF. Filled out from reference TRBV19 and TRBJ1-2, the complete variable domain reads DGGITQSPKYLFRKEGQNVTLSCEQNLNHDAMYWYRQDPGQGLRLIYYSQIVNDFQKGDIAEGYSVSREKKESFPLTVTSAQKNPTAFYLCASSPIRPPTGGFIGYTFGSGTRLTVV.

The sample holds a few counts of this clone. This chain joins TRBV7-2 and TRBJ1-2; D not certain. Germline V lookup: CDR1 SGHTA, CDR2 FQGNSA. V lost 3 bases to trimming and J lost 4 bases, with 12 bases between them. The CDR3 consists of 14 residues. CDR3 region: CASSFQREIYGYTF. CDR3 bases: TGTGCCAGCAGCTTTCAGAGGGAAATCTATGGCTACACCTTC.

CDR3 nucleotides: TGCGCCAGCAGAAAACTAGCGGGGGGGCCCCCCGGGGAGCTGTTTTTT. This codes for CASRKLAGGPPGELFF. The genes are TRBV5-1 and TRBJ2-2; 13 nucleotides match TRBD2. Germline V gene sequence: CDR1 SGHRS, CDR2 YFSETQ. The CDR3 has 16 amino acids. The V segment lost 5 bases and the J segment 6 bases; nucleotides outside the gene matches: 7.

This clone was seen only once. The chain employs TRBV5-5 and TRBJ2-7, with unresolved D. V was trimmed by 0 bases and J by 3 bases, leaving 4 bases between them. Germline CDR1 and CDR2: SGHKS and YYEKEE (reference sequence). The CDR3 has 12 amino acids. The CDR3 region is CASSLEGYEQYF. DNA of the CDR3: TGTGCCAGCAGCTTGGAGGGCTACGAGCAGTACTTC.

This clone appeared a few times. This sequence joins TRBV7-2 and TRBJ1-2; D gene unclear. Trimming removed 5 bases from V and 3 bases from J, with 10 bases in between. The germline CDR1 and CDR2 sequences are SGHTA and FQGNSA. This CDR3 has 13 residues. The CDR3 region has the DNA TGTGCCAGCAGCATCACGTCCGACTATGGCTACACCTTC. It specifies CASSITSDYGYTF.